This T cell receptor beta chain was retrieved from a study of T cell responses to AZD1222 COVID-19 vaccine (dated by TCRdb to about 2021). Describing the broader study: AZD1222 recipients with second doses at about 4 weeks or about 12 weeks were pooled, because spike-specific TCR depth and breadth did not differ between schedules. A total of approximately 230 trial participants underwent TCR sequencing, of whom 207 received two doses of AZD1222 and some 25 received two doses of the MenACWY control vaccine. Enrollment into the trials was organized by age into subgroups of 18-55, 56-69 and 70-plus years, and those subgroups contained about 160, 30 and 59 TCR-sequenced participants, respectively.

The sample's time point label is to be understood as: baseline before first vaccination. Vaccinee samples were obtained from the UK trials COV001 and COV002, which included a single-blind randomized controlled phase 2/3 trial of AZD1222 (ChAdOx1 nCoV-19) in healthy adults. Trial participant PBMC samples were collected at day 0 and day 28 after the second dose for TCRbeta chain sequencing. Note on this clone: Its antigen remains unidentified. Base-call qualities are not available, and no considerably larger clone is one nucleotide away.

Its CDR3 holds 15 amino acids, cysteine through phenylalanine. Only CDR3 DNA is held: 45 bases, read in frame from base 1. The germline V and J ends show losses of 7 bases and 1 base respectively, and no gene match explains 6 bases of the junction. CDR1 and CDR2 (MNHEY, SVGAGI) derive from the germline V gene. The CDR3 regions of human TCRbeta chains were analyzed by immunosequencing. Regarding the original processing steps: TCRs in the repertoires were compared against a reference library of SARS-CoV-2-specific TCRs that had been generated with the MIRA antigen-specificity platform. Breadth meant the fraction of unique TCRs that were SARS-CoV-2-associated, whereas depth meant the fraction of total T cells that were SARS-CoV-2-associated. Using the MIRA data, every spike-specific TCR was mapped to the spike region that the TCR reacted to and assigned to either a CD4 or a CD8 class. Log10-transformed breadth and depth values were compared by one-way ANOVA with Sidak's multiple comparisons tests. As stored in TCRdb, this immuneACCESS dataset retains in-frame rearrangements with V and J assigned. A fraction of the clones does not appear; measured against another copy, unresolved V genes explain less than half of the discrepancy, and the remainder lacks a known reason. D and trimming were read from the DNA, whereas the V and J calls and clone size are those reported in that table. This sample comprises 100,000 to 150,000 clones, 85% to 95% of them detected only once. The ten largest clonotypes hold under 2% of the sample.

Paper-wide results and their limitations: In the small 56-69-year group, the increase in depth fell short of significance, most likely because of low power. Because no day 14 peak-response samples were available, the repertoires could be characterized only after the peak T cell response. Reportedly, almost half of the unique spike-specific TCRs recognized epitopes lying outside the regions that are mutated in the B.1.351 and B.1.1.7 variants. A significant rise in spike-specific TCR breadth and depth was observed after two AZD1222 doses relative to day 0 and relative to MenACWY recipients. Conclusions about previously exposed vaccinees are limited because only five or six AZD1222 recipients were SARS-CoV-2 seropositive at baseline. The whole spike protein was spanned by vaccine-associated CD4 TCRs, and dominant responses were seen in regions 160-218 and 743-854. Most participants were white British and females outnumbered males, and the authors suggested that clonal diversity may have been underestimated.

The clonotype was recovered from an adult in good health. Recombination joined TRBV6-5 with TRBJ2-5, and 10 junction bases match TRBD2. The material sequenced was peripheral blood, taken on day 0 of AZD1222 vaccination. The CDR3 here reads CASKPGLASQETQYF. The nucleotide sequence is given as TGTGCCAGCAAACCGGGACTAGCGTCCCAAGAGACCCAGTACTTC.